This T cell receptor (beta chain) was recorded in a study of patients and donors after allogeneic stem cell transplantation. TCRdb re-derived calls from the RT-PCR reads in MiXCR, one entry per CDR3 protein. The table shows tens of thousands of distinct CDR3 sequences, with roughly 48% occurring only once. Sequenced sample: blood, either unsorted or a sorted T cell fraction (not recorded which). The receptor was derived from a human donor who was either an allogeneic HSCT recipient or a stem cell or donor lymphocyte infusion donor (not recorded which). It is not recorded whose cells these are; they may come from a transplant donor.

CDR3 coding DNA: TGCAGTGCCTTAGCGGGAGGGCCCATCGGGGAGCTGTTTTTT. It specifies CSALAGGPIGELFF. V gene TRBV20-1 combines with J gene TRBJ2-2, with TRBD2 identical over 11 bases. After removal of 6 bases from V and 7 bases from J, the junction contained 7 bases not matched to a gene. This CDR3 has 14 residues. Per germline, CDR1 DFQATT and CDR2 SNEGSKA (reference sequence).